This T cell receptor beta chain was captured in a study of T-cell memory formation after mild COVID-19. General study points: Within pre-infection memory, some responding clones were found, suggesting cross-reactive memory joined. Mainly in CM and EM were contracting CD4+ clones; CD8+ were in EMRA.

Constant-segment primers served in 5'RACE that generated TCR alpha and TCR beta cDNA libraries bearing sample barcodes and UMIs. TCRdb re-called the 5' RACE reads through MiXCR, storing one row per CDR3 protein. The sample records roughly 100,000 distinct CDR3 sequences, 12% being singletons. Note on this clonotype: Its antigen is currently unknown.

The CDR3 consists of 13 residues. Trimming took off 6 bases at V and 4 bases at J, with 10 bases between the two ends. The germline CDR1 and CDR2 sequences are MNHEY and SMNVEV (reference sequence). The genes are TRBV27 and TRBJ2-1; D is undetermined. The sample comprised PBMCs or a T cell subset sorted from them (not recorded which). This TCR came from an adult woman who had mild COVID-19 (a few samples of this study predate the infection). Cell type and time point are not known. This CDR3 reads CASSQMRYNEQFF. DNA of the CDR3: TGTGCCAGCAGCCAAATGAGGTACAATGAGCAGTTCTTC.